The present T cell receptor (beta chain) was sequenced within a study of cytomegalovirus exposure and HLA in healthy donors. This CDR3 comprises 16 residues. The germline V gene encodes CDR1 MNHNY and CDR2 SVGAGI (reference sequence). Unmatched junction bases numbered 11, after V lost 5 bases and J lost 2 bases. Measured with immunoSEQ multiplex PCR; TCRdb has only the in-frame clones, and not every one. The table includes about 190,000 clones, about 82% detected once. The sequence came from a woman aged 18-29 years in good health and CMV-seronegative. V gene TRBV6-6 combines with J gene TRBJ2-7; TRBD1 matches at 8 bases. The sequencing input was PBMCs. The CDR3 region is CASSPRKQGGPYEQYF. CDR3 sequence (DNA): TGTGCCAGCAGTCCACGGAAACAGGGGGGTCCCTACGAGCAGTACTTC.